This TCR beta chain was observed in a study of breast tumors, draining lymph nodes, adjacent tissues. This clonotype was detected ten times or more. The antigen is not known. Samples came from axillary lymph nodes draining the breast cancer. Study-wide findings and caveats: Compared with basal-like, luminal-like tumors shared significantly more repertoire with nontumor tissue. Tumors had less TCR diversity than lymph nodes, more than nontumor tissue.

TCRdb called the multiplex PCR reads again in MiXCR, with one record for every CDR3 protein. The sample carries 200,000 to 300,000 distinct CDR3 sequences, 30% to 35% recorded once. Source material: axillary lymph node tissue. The TCR was taken from a female donor with breast cancer. Some clones in this sample may be carry-over from other donors' samples.

The CDR3 sequence: CASSVGNSGGDTQYF. The CDR3 bases are TGTGCCAGCAGCGTAGGTAATAGCGGAGGGGATACGCAGTATTTT. This chain links TRBV9 with TRBJ2-3; D may be TRBD2 (6 bases). CDR1 and CDR2 from the germline V gene are SGDLS and YYNGEE. CDR3 length: 15 residues. Trimming took 0 bases from V and 6 from J, leaving 14 bases between them.